The rows below give T cell receptor beta chains drawn from one sample of a study of neoadjuvant anti-PD-1 for oral cavity cancer. Profiled with immunoSEQ multiplex PCR; TCRdb holds only in-frame clones, not every one. The sample includes 20,000 to 25,000 clones, 26% of them seen just once. This sample comprised tumor tissue, obtained after nivolumab (anti-PD-1) treatment. The receptors stem from a person aged 35-80 years with oral cavity squamous cell carcinoma. The CDR3 runs from the conserved cysteine through the conserved F or W. D genes are given only for firm matches. Only part of the rows carry a size: once, few, many, or a class if the clone is expanded.

d_call: -; v_call: TRBV30; clone_size: -; cdr3_length: 13; j_call: TRBJ2-5; cdr3_nt: TGTGCCTGGAGTCGGGATCAGCCTTGGACCCAGTACTTC; cdr3_aa: CAWSRDQPWTQYF
d_call: -; v_call: TRBV6-6; clone_size: -; cdr3_length: 15; j_call: TRBJ2-2; cdr3_nt: TGTGCCAGCAGCCGCCGGGGAGTGCGCACCGGGGAGCTGTTTTTT; cdr3_aa: CASSRRGVRTGELFF
d_call: -; v_call: TRBV7-6; clone_size: few; cdr3_length: 13; j_call: TRBJ2-1; cdr3_nt: TGTGCCAGCAGCCATACCCGACTCGATGAGCAGTTCTTC; cdr3_aa: CASSHTRLDEQFF
d_call: TRBD2; v_call: TRBV5-1; clone_size: few; cdr3_length: 17; j_call: TRBJ2-3; cdr3_nt: TGCGCCAGCAGCACGAATCCGACTAGCGACGGCACAGATACGCAGTATTTT; cdr3_aa: CASSTNPTSDGTDTQYF
d_call: TRBD2; v_call: TRBV7-6; clone_size: -; cdr3_length: 16; j_call: TRBJ2-7; cdr3_nt: TGTGCCAGCAGCTTAGGCCCCGGGACTAGCGGCTACGAGCAGTACTTC; cdr3_aa: CASSLGPGTSGYEQYF
d_call: TRBD2; v_call: TRBV11-3; clone_size: -; cdr3_length: 14; j_call: TRBJ2-1; cdr3_nt: TGTGCCAGCAGCTTAGGCGGGGGGATCGATGAGCAGTTCTTC; cdr3_aa: CASSLGGGIDEQFF
d_call: -; v_call: TRBV15; clone_size: few; cdr3_length: 13; j_call: TRBJ2-3; cdr3_nt: TGTGCCACCAGGTTTAGAGCGGCAGATACGCAGTATTTT; cdr3_aa: CATRFRAADTQYF
d_call: TRBD2; v_call: TRBV11-2; clone_size: -; cdr3_length: 16; j_call: TRBJ2-1; cdr3_nt: TGTGCCAGCAGCTTAGGATCTAGCGGGAGTATAGGAGGGCAGTTCTTC; cdr3_aa: CASSLGSSGSIGGQFF
d_call: TRBD1; v_call: TRBV5-1; clone_size: -; cdr3_length: 14; j_call: TRBJ2-7; cdr3_nt: TGCGCCAGCAGCTTAACAGGGGCGGAATACGAGCAGTACTTC; cdr3_aa: CASSLTGAEYEQYF
d_call: TRBD1; v_call: TRBV5-1; clone_size: -; cdr3_length: 18; j_call: TRBJ2-1; cdr3_nt: TGCGCCAGCAGCCCGACGAACAGGGGGCAAAGCTCCTACAATGAGCAGTTCTTC; cdr3_aa: CASSPTNRGQSSYNEQFF
d_call: -; v_call: TRBV4-1; clone_size: few; cdr3_length: 18; j_call: TRBJ2-3; cdr3_nt: TGCGCCAGCAGCCTTCAGGCCTCGACAGATACTAGCACAGATACGCAGTATTTT; cdr3_aa: CASSLQASTDTSTDTQYF
d_call: -; v_call: TRBV30; clone_size: -; cdr3_length: 12; j_call: TRBJ1-2; cdr3_nt: TGTGCCTGGAGTCTGTACCTCTATGGCTACACCTTC; cdr3_aa: CAWSLYLYGYTF
d_call: TRBD1; v_call: TRBV14; clone_size: -; cdr3_length: 14; j_call: TRBJ1-6; cdr3_nt: TGTGCCAGCAGCATCGACAGGGGGAATTCACCCCTCCACTTT; cdr3_aa: CASSIDRGNSPLHF
d_call: -; v_call: TRBV6-5; clone_size: -; cdr3_length: 15; j_call: TRBJ2-7; cdr3_nt: TGTGCCAGCAGTTACTCGAGGCAGGCCTCCTCCGAGCAGTACTTC; cdr3_aa: CASSYSRQASSEQYF
d_call: TRBD1; v_call: TRBV9; clone_size: -; cdr3_length: 15; j_call: TRBJ2-7; cdr3_nt: TGTGCCAGCAGCCCCCGGACAGGGGGCCTATACGAGCAGTACTTC; cdr3_aa: CASSPRTGGLYEQYF
d_call: -; v_call: TRBV11-3; clone_size: few; cdr3_length: 13; j_call: TRBJ2-3; cdr3_nt: TGTGCCAGCAGCTTGACCCGGAGGGATACGCAGTATTTT; cdr3_aa: CASSLTRRDTQYF
d_call: TRBD1; v_call: TRBV7-9; clone_size: few; cdr3_length: 13; j_call: TRBJ1-4; cdr3_nt: TGTGCCAGCAGTCCGGACAGGAATGAAAAACTGTTTTTT; cdr3_aa: CASSPDRNEKLFF
d_call: -; v_call: TRBV9; clone_size: -; cdr3_length: 16; j_call: TRBJ2-6; cdr3_nt: TGTGCCAGCAGCGCCGCTCAGGGTGGTGGGGCCAACGTCCTGACTTTC; cdr3_aa: CASSAAQGGGANVLTF
d_call: TRBD2; v_call: TRBV4-2; clone_size: few; cdr3_length: 17; j_call: TRBJ2-5; cdr3_nt: TGTGCCAGCAGCCAAAAATCGACTAGCGGGAACCAAGAGACCCAGTACTTC; cdr3_aa: CASSQKSTSGNQETQYF
d_call: -; v_call: TRBV2; clone_size: -; cdr3_length: 14; j_call: TRBJ2-7; cdr3_nt: TGTGCCAGCAACCCCGGGACTGTTCCTTACGAGCAGTACTTC; cdr3_aa: CASNPGTVPYEQYF
d_call: -; v_call: TRBV11-1; clone_size: once; cdr3_length: 15; j_call: TRBJ2-7; cdr3_nt: TGTGCCAGCAGCCCCCACGTGGGCGGCACCTACGAGCAGTACTTC; cdr3_aa: CASSPHVGGTYEQYF
d_call: TRBD1; v_call: TRBV6-5; clone_size: -; cdr3_length: 15; j_call: TRBJ2-7; cdr3_nt: TGTGCCAGCAGTCTCCCGGGACAGGGTGCGCACGAGCAGTACTTC; cdr3_aa: CASSLPGQGAHEQYF
d_call: -; v_call: TRBV30; clone_size: few; cdr3_length: 15; j_call: TRBJ1-1; cdr3_nt: TGTGCCTGGAGTGTACTGCCGGGGAGGTACACTGAAGCTTTCTTT; cdr3_aa: CAWSVLPGRYTEAFF
d_call: -; v_call: TRBV30; clone_size: few; cdr3_length: 14; j_call: TRBJ1-5; cdr3_nt: TGTGCCTGGTCTCGGGCCTCCTCCAATCAGCCCCAGCATTTT; cdr3_aa: CAWSRASSNQPQHF
d_call: -; v_call: TRBV7-3; clone_size: -; cdr3_length: 13; j_call: TRBJ1-1; cdr3_nt: TGTGCCAGCAGCTTATTGACGAACACTGAAGCTTTCTTT; cdr3_aa: CASSLLTNTEAFF
d_call: TRBD1; v_call: TRBV14; clone_size: -; cdr3_length: 14; j_call: TRBJ1-2; cdr3_nt: TGTGCCAGCAGCCACAGGACAGGGATGCGCGGCTACACCTTC; cdr3_aa: CASSHRTGMRGYTF
d_call: -; v_call: TRBV4-1; clone_size: many; cdr3_length: 15; j_call: TRBJ2-5; cdr3_nt: TGCGCCAGCAGCCAAGATCTTAGTATCGCCGAGACCCAGTACTTC; cdr3_aa: CASSQDLSIAETQYF
d_call: -; v_call: TRBV2; clone_size: many; cdr3_length: 14; j_call: TRBJ2-5; cdr3_nt: TGTGCCAGTGAGGTTGGAGACCGGGTGGGTACCCAGTACTTC; cdr3_aa: CASEVGDRVGTQYF
d_call: TRBD1; v_call: TRBV30; clone_size: -; cdr3_length: 14; j_call: TRBJ2-7; cdr3_nt: TGTGCCTGGAGGTACCCCGGGACAGTCTACGAGCAGTACTTC; cdr3_aa: CAWRYPGTVYEQYF
d_call: -; v_call: TRBV29-1; clone_size: few; cdr3_length: 11; j_call: TRBJ1-1; cdr3_nt: TGCAGCGTCGAGAGGGGCCAGGAGGCTTTCTTT; cdr3_aa: CSVERGQEAFF
d_call: TRBD2; v_call: TRBV10-3; clone_size: few; cdr3_length: 14; j_call: TRBJ2-2; cdr3_nt: TGTGCCATCAAGGCTAGCGGGAACACCGGGGAGCTGTTTTTT; cdr3_aa: CAIKASGNTGELFF
d_call: -; v_call: TRBV4-1; clone_size: few; cdr3_length: 16; j_call: TRBJ2-1; cdr3_nt: TGCGCCAGCAGCCAAGAAGATTATGTGGCCTACAATGAGCAGTTCTTC; cdr3_aa: CASSQEDYVAYNEQFF
d_call: -; v_call: TRBV6-6; clone_size: -; cdr3_length: 12; j_call: TRBJ2-1; cdr3_nt: TGTGCCAGCAATGAGCGGTACAATGAGCAGTTCTTC; cdr3_aa: CASNERYNEQFF
d_call: -; v_call: TRBV6-5; clone_size: many; cdr3_length: 14; j_call: TRBJ1-1; cdr3_nt: TGTGCCAGCAGTTTCGAGGGGTTGAACACTGAAGCTTTCTTT; cdr3_aa: CASSFEGLNTEAFF
d_call: TRBD1; v_call: TRBV30; clone_size: -; cdr3_length: 13; j_call: TRBJ1-2; cdr3_nt: TGTGCCTGGGGGACAGGCGGATACTATGGCTACACCTTC; cdr3_aa: CAWGTGGYYGYTF
d_call: TRBD2; v_call: TRBV29-1; clone_size: -; cdr3_length: 14; j_call: TRBJ2-1; cdr3_nt: TGCAGCGTTGGTGTAGCGGGAGGGCCTAATGAGCAGTTCTTC; cdr3_aa: CSVGVAGGPNEQFF
d_call: -; v_call: TRBV5-4; clone_size: -; cdr3_length: 15; j_call: TRBJ2-3; cdr3_nt: TGTGCCAGCAGCTTGATTTCCAGGGCCACAGATACGCAGTATTTT; cdr3_aa: CASSLISRATDTQYF
d_call: -; v_call: TRBV5-6; clone_size: many; cdr3_length: 15; j_call: TRBJ1-4; cdr3_nt: TGTGCCAGCAGCTTGTTCGGCTCAACTAATGAAAAACTGTTTTTT; cdr3_aa: CASSLFGSTNEKLFF
d_call: -; v_call: TRBV4-2; clone_size: few; cdr3_length: 15; j_call: TRBJ1-3; cdr3_nt: TGTGCCAGCAGCCAAGGGTTGAGCTCTGGAAACACCATATATTTT; cdr3_aa: CASSQGLSSGNTIYF
d_call: -; v_call: TRBV9; clone_size: -; cdr3_length: 15; j_call: TRBJ2-3; cdr3_nt: TGTGCCAGCAGCGTAGCGGAGTTAGCCACAGATACGCAGTATTTT; cdr3_aa: CASSVAELATDTQYF
d_call: -; v_call: TRBV21-1; clone_size: -; cdr3_length: 15; j_call: TRBJ2-7; cdr3_nt: TGTGCCAGCAGCCAATCTCTCGAGTCCTCCTACGAGCAGTACTTC; cdr3_aa: CASSQSLESSYEQYF
d_call: TRBD1; v_call: TRBV5-4; clone_size: -; cdr3_length: 14; j_call: TRBJ2-5; cdr3_nt: TGTGCCAGCAGCTTTGGGGACAGGGGCGAGACCCAGTACTTC; cdr3_aa: CASSFGDRGETQYF
d_call: TRBD1; v_call: TRBV18; clone_size: -; cdr3_length: 14; j_call: TRBJ2-7; cdr3_nt: TGTGCCAGCTCCCCGGGGACAGGGTTAGGGGAGCAGTACTTC; cdr3_aa: CASSPGTGLGEQYF
d_call: -; v_call: TRBV5-1; clone_size: -; cdr3_length: 14; j_call: TRBJ1-6; cdr3_nt: TGCGCCAGCAGCTCCGAGACGTATAATTCACCCCTCCACTTT; cdr3_aa: CASSSETYNSPLHF
d_call: -; v_call: TRBV5-6; clone_size: few; cdr3_length: 13; j_call: TRBJ1-1; cdr3_nt: TGTGCCAGCAGCTTGTTCAGGGCTACTGAAGCTTTCTTT; cdr3_aa: CASSLFRATEAFF
d_call: -; v_call: TRBV29-1; clone_size: -; cdr3_length: 12; j_call: TRBJ2-1; cdr3_nt: TGCAGCGGGGCGCAAAGAGCAAATGAGCAGTTCTTC; cdr3_aa: CSGAQRANEQFF
d_call: -; v_call: TRBV28; clone_size: few; cdr3_length: 14; j_call: TRBJ1-5; cdr3_nt: TGTGCCAGCAGTTTCCCCAACACTGATCAGCCCCAGCATTTT; cdr3_aa: CASSFPNTDQPQHF
d_call: TRBD1; v_call: TRBV29-1; clone_size: many; cdr3_length: 14; j_call: TRBJ1-1; cdr3_nt: TGCAGCGCTGGGGGACAGCTGCAGAACACTGAAGCTTTCTTT; cdr3_aa: CSAGGQLQNTEAFF